This TCR beta chain was recovered during a study of cytomegalovirus exposure and HLA in healthy donors. Study conclusions and caveats: In an earlier analysis, productive rearrangement rates for most beta V segments clustered near 87% or 30%.

The primer mix had 60 Vbeta and 13 Jbeta primers. Some clones are missing from TCRdb's copy, which holds only in-frame ones; the method was immunoSEQ multiplex PCR. This sample's table reports 95,000 to 150,000 clones. As regards this clone: Its cognate antigen is unknown.

This sequence originates from a man aged 18 to 35 in good health and CMV-seronegative. Source material: PBMCs.

The CDR3 DNA reads as TGCGCCAGCAGCTTGGCCCGTAGCGGCAGAAGCACAGATACGCAGTATTTT. It encodes CASSLARSGRSTDTQYF. This chain links TRBV5-1 with TRBJ2-3, with D perhaps TRBD2 (6 bases). Germline V gene data show CDR1 as SGHRS and CDR2 as YFSETQ. The V end was cut by 0 bases, the J end by 0 bases, with 14 bases between. The CDR3 has 17 residues.